Shown below are 15 T cell receptor beta chains from a single sample sequenced in a study of T-cell reconstitution after alpha-beta-depleted transplantation in children. Construction of the TCRbeta library involved unique molecular identifiers. One entry per CDR3 protein results from TCRdb running MiXCR on the PCR reads. The sample has some 200,000 distinct CDR3 sequences, roughly 8.1% seen once; the top ten hold roughly 36%. The sequences come from PBMCs, mostly from graft donor cells, collected 360 days after TCRalphabeta/CD19-depleted stem cell transplant. All receptors derive from a male patient aged 2 to 9 who had a stem cell transplant for acute myeloid leukemia, so the T cells may come from the graft donor.

This clonotype was detected only a few times. This chain uses TRBV3-1 with TRBJ2-2; perhaps TRBD2 as D (6 bases). Germline V gene data show CDR1 as LGHDT and CDR2 as YNNKEL (reference sequence). The CDR3 totals 13 residues. V dropped 5 bases and J dropped 4 bases, with 8 bases sitting between them. DNA for the CDR3: TGTGCCAGCAGCACGACTAGCACCGGGGAGCTGTTTTTT. Amino acid sequence: CASSTTSTGELFF.

The rearrangement uses TRBV7-2 and TRBJ2-5; TRBD2 agrees at 11 bases. With V trimmed by 3 bases and J by 5 bases, 8 bases remained unmatched. The germline V gene encodes CDR1 SGHTA and CDR2 FQGNSA. CDR3 size: 16 residues. The CDR3 sequence is CASSFGGTSGRETQYF. The CDR3 DNA sequence: TGTGCCAGCAGCTTCGGTGGGACTAGCGGTCGGGAGACCCAGTACTTC.

The chain employs TRBV11-2 and TRBJ2-1; 12 bases agree with TRBD2. The ends lost 1 base at V and 4 bases at J; junction bases unmatched: 2. Germline-derived CDR1 and CDR2 are SGHAT and FQNNGV. The CDR3 is made up of 16 amino acids. The CDR3 bases are TGTGCCAGCAGCTTAGGAACTAGCGGGGGGTACAATGAGCAGTTCTTC. Amino acid sequence: CASSLGTSGGYNEQFF.

This clonotype was counted many times. The chain couples TRBV20-1 to TRBJ2-1; D unresolved. Between the trimmed V and J ends, which lost 4 bases and 2 bases, there was a span of 9 bases. CDR1 DFQATT and CDR2 SNEGSKA come from the germline V gene (reference sequence). The CDR3 consists of 13 residues. CDR3 protein: CSAKQVAYNEQFF. Here the CDR3 DNA reads TGCAGTGCTAAACAAGTGGCCTACAATGAGCAGTTCTTC.

V and J are TRBV7-2 and TRBJ1-5; possible D gene TRBD1, 5 bases. Trimming pared 3 bases from V and 2 bases from J, leaving 11 bases between. This CDR3 is 15 amino acids long. Germline CDR1 and CDR2: SGHTA and FQGNSA. CDR3 region: CASSFSGPGNQPQHF. The CDR3 DNA follows: TGTGCCAGCAGCTTTTCGGGACCGGGCAATCAGCCCCAGCATTTT.

There are a few counts of this clonotype. The rearrangement joins TRBV5-5 to TRBJ1-1, with no clear D. This CDR3 contains 15 residues. Looked up from germline, CDR1 is SGHKS and CDR2 is YYEKEE (reference sequence). The V and J ends lost 1 base and 4 bases respectively, with 14 bases between them. CDR3 amino acids: CASSLTSGRATEAFF. CDR3 nucleotides: TGTGCCAGCAGCTTGACCTCAGGTAGAGCCACTGAAGCTTTCTTT. The variable domain in full, completed from reference TRBV5-5 and TRBJ1-1, reads DAGVTQSPTHLIKTRGQQVTLRCSPISGHKSVSWYQQVLGQGPQFIFQYYEKEERGRGNFPDRFSARQFPNYSSELNVNALLLGDSALYLCASSLTSGRATEAFFGQGTRLTVV.

The chain joins TRBV12-3 or TRBV12-4 to TRBJ2-5; no firm D call. This CDR3 comprises 13 residues. The V and J ends lost 3 bases and 2 bases respectively, with 7 bases between them. CDR3 DNA: TGTGCCAGCAGTTTTAGTCAGCAAGAGACCCAGTACTTC. Amino acid sequence: CASSFSQQETQYF.

The chain uses TRBV6-1 and TRBJ1-1; no reliable D call. The CDR3 runs to 13 residues. The V end lost 5 bases, the J end lost 3 bases, and 10 bases lay between the germline ends. Germline CDR1 and CDR2: MNHNS and SASEGT. The CDR3 coding sequence is TGTGCCAGCAGTAAGAGGGAATACACTGAAGCTTTCTTT. Translation gives CASSKREYTEAFF.

The table lists this clonotype with a few counts. The chain has TRBV29-1 and TRBJ2-1; weak D call: TRBD2 (5 bases). Germline V lookup: CDR1 SQVTM, CDR2 ANQGSEA. The CDR3 consists of 13 residues. Trimming took 4 bases from V and 2 from J, leaving 9 bases between them. The CDR3 sequence: CSVVEGAYNEQFF. CDR3 sequence (DNA): TGCAGCGTTGTTGAGGGAGCCTACAATGAGCAGTTCTTC.

This clonotype has a count of ten or more. The V call is TRBV24-1, the J call TRBJ2-2; the D is unclear. Trimming pared 4 bases from V and 0 bases from J, leaving 2 bases between. Germline values: CDR1 KGHDR, CDR2 SFDVKD. CDR3 length: 13 residues. CDR3 sequence: CATSETNTGELFF. CDR3 bases: TGTGCCACCAGTGAAACGAACACCGGGGAGCTGTTTTTT.

This clonotype was seen a few times. This chain uses TRBV27 with TRBJ2-2; D remains unclear. From germline, CDR1 is MNHEY and CDR2 SMNVEV (reference sequence). V was clipped by 6 bases and J by 2 bases, with 13 bases between them. The CDR3 is 15 residues long. Here the CDR3 reads CASRPSYINTGELFF. The CDR3 region has the DNA TGTGCCAGCAGACCATCCTACATTAACACCGGGGAGCTGTTTTTT.

Note on this clonotype: A read error may account for a junction end that differs from germline. The rearrangement uses TRBV20-1 and TRBJ2-7, with 8 positions matching TRBD1. The CDR3 loop spans 14 amino acids. From germline, CDR1 is DFQATT and CDR2 SNEGSKA (reference sequence). The CDR3 sequence: CSARALTGAYERYF. The CDR3 DNA is TGCAGTGCTAGGGCCTTGACAGGGGCGTACGAGCGGTACTTC.

This chain uses TRBV6-5 with TRBJ2-7; D remains unclear. V gave up 0 bases and J gave up 2 bases, with 11 bases separating them. The CDR3 runs to 15 residues. The germline CDR1 and CDR2 sequences are MNHEY and SVGAGI. CDR3 residues: CASSYSADRAYEQYV. The CDR3 nucleotides read TGTGCCAGCAGTTACTCCGCGGATAGGGCCTACGAGCAGTACGTC.

This clonotype was counted at least ten times. The rearrangement uses TRBV12-3 or TRBV12-4 and TRBJ2-3; 7 bases are a match to TRBD1. The CDR3 extends over 16 amino acids. With V trimmed by 2 bases and J by 2 bases, 7 bases remained unmatched. This CDR3 reads CASSLNGQVPTDTQYF. The CDR3 nucleotides are TGTGCCAGCAGTTTAAATGGACAGGTGCCCACAGATACGCAGTATTTT.

Ten or more counts support this clonotype. The chain uses TRBV7-2 and TRBJ2-7, with D possibly called TRBD1 or TRBD2 (5 bases each). Germline V gene data show CDR1 as SGHTA and CDR2 as FQGNSA. V was trimmed by 3 bases and J by 2 bases, leaving 11 bases between them. This CDR3 region has 14 residues. The CDR3, as DNA: TGTGCCAGCAGCTTGGGGCTGGGGGCCTACGAGCAGTACTTC. Protein product: CASSLGLGAYEQYF.